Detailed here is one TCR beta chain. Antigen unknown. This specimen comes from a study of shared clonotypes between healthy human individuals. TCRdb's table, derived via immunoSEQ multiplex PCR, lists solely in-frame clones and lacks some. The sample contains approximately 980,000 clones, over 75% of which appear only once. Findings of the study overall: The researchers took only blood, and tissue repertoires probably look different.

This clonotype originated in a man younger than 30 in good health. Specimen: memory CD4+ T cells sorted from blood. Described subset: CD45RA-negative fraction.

CDR3 coding DNA: TGCAGCGCCGGGAGTCCAGATAACTATGGCTACACCTTC. Amino acid sequence: CSAGSPDNYGYTF. The V gene is TRBV29-1, the J gene TRBJ1-2; D is unclear. This CDR3 contains 13 residues. The V end lost 7 bases, the J end lost 1 base, and 13 bases lay between the germline ends. The germline V gene encodes CDR1 SQVTM and CDR2 ANQGSEA.